This T cell receptor beta chain was sequenced during a study of OX40 agonist ivuxolimab in advanced cancers. Overall study: Dose-escalation patients' cancers were hepatocellular carcinoma, melanoma, renal cell or head and neck cancer.

This clone was detected only once. Assay used: immunoSEQ multiplex PCR; TCRdb lists only in-frame clones, some missing. The sample lists roughly 80,000 clones, 90% to 95% occurring once. Sequencing used CD4+ or CD8+ T cells sorted from blood, obtained in a trial of the OX40 agonist ivuxolimab. The receptor's source is an adult with an advanced solid tumor such as melanoma, head and neck, liver or kidney cancer.

The CDR3 region has the DNA TGTGCCAGCAGTTTTCCCCCCTGGGCAACTAATGAAAAACTGTTTTTT. Residues: CASSFPPWATNEKLFF. The V call is TRBV28, the J call TRBJ1-4, with unresolved D. V was cut by 3 bases and J by 0 bases, with 11 bases left in between. Germline values: CDR1 MDHEN, CDR2 SYDVKM. There are 16 residues in the CDR3.